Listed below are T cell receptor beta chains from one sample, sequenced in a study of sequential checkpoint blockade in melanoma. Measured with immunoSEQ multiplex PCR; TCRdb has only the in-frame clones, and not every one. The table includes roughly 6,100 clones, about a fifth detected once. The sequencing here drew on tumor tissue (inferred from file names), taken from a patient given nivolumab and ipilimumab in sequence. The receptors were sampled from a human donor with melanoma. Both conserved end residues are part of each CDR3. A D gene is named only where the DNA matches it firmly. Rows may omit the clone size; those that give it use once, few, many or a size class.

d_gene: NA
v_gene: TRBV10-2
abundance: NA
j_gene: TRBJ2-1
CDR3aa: CASSESWLGGVGYYEQFF
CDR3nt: TGCGCCAGCAGTGAGTCGTGGTTGGGAGGAGTAGGTTATTATGAGCAGTTCTTC

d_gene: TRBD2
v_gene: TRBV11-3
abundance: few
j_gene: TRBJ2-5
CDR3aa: CASSLGAGQETQYF
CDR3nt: TGTGCTAGCAGCTTAGGAGCGGGACAAGAGACCCAGTACTTC